This TCR beta chain was sequenced for a study of response to subunit inactivated influenza vaccine listed by TCRdb under 2018. For context, the study as a whole: To follow how T cells responded to a trivalent subunit inactivated influenza vaccine, the researchers relied on deep quantitative profiling of the T cell receptor repertoire. The full study reports these points: The authors proposed that each seasonal influenza vaccination may bring in only a limited number of new T cells.

Counted from cysteine to phenylalanine, this CDR3 has 14 amino acids. Only the CDR3 part of the read is kept: 42 bases, read in frame from the first base. For CDR1 and CDR2, the germline V gene lists SGHTA and FQGNSA. For this chain, trimming is 5 bases at the V end and 6 bases at the J end, and the number of junction bases without a gene match is 7. This clonotype has a handful of counts. No cognate antigen has been identified for it. No quality values exist for individual bases; no much larger clone is one base distant. Receptor amplification or capture employed RT-PCR. Reads for this sample came from an Illumina HiSeq 2500. The public reads were run again by TCRdb, first through fastp at Q25 and then through MiXCR, and only productive beta chains were kept. Rows are combined by CDR3 protein, so each entry shows the most common genes and DNA. Present in this sample are 650,000 to 850,000 distinct CDR3 sequences, roughly 14% of which were seen just once. 6% to 7% of the sample goes to the ten largest clones.

The chain is encoded by TRBV7-2 joined to TRBJ2-7; 10 of the junction bases match TRBD1. This receptor was identified in a man aged 45-65 years who received an inactivated influenza vaccine. Donor details come from another sample of the same person, matched by shared clones. Sequencing was performed on PBMCs from blood, taken less than 15 days before vaccination. The sequenced DNA is TGTGCCAGCAGCGTCCGGGACAGGGGTGGCGAGCAGTACTTC. The resulting protein is CASSVRDRGGEQYF.